This T cell receptor (beta chain) was sequenced in a study of vaccination and CD4 T cells after COVID-19. As for the study in general: Following dose two, a median roughly 72 days (range 14 to 241) passed before post-vaccine samples were taken. Cells were stimulated with overlapping spike peptide pools from SARS-CoV-2, HCoV-NL63, HCoV-OC43 and HCoV-229E.

CDR3 length equals 17 residues. The Oncomine TCR Beta short-read assay generated sequence data from the DNA of cultured CD4+ T cells. TCRdb redid the calling of the PCR reads with MiXCR, one entry per CDR3 protein. The table records fewer than 15,000 distinct CDR3 sequences, roughly 53% of them present only once. This clonotype has only a few counts. What it binds is unknown. Documented treatment: approximately nine-day PBMC culture with coronavirus spike peptide pools or control peptides (ViraFEST assay). The rearrangement joins TRBV21-1 to TRBJ2-7; the D call in the table, TRBD2, was not verified against the DNA. TRBV21-1 is tagged as a pseudogene. Sequenced sample: CD4+ T cells from blood, cultured in vitro. The source is a human donor who had recovered from COVID-19. CDR3 residues: CASSKSRREGRVYEQYF. CDR3 nucleotide sequence: TGTGCCAGCAGCAAATCGAGGCGGGAGGGCCGTGTCTACGAGCAGTACTTC.